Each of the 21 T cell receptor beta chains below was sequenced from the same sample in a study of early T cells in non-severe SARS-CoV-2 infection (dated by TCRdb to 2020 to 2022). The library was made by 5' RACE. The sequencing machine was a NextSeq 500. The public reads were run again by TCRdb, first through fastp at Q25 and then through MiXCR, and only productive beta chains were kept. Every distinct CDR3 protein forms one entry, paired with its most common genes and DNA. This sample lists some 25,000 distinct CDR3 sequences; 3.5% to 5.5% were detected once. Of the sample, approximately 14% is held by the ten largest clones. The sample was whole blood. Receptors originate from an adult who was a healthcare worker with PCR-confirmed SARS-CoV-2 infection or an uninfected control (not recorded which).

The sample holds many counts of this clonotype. CDR3 region: CASSRLLGQLEAFF. CDR3 nucleotides: TGCGCCAGCAGCCGATTGTTGGGACAGCTTGAAGCTTTCTTT. The chain couples TRBV4-1 to TRBJ1-1; 7 positions match TRBD1. The CDR3 loop spans 14 amino acids. V was clipped by 4 bases and J by 7 bases; unmatched bases: 9. Germline CDR1 MGHRA, CDR2 YSYEKL.

The CDR3 region is CASSFRASYEQYF. For the CDR3, the DNA is TGTGCCAGCAGCTTCAGGGCCTCCTACGAGCAGTACTTC. The chain carries TRBV7-2 and TRBJ2-7, with D perhaps TRBD1 (5 bases). V was pared by 3 bases and J by 0 bases, with 6 bases between. CDR3 length: 13 amino acids. The germline V gene encodes CDR1 SGHTA and CDR2 FQGNSA.

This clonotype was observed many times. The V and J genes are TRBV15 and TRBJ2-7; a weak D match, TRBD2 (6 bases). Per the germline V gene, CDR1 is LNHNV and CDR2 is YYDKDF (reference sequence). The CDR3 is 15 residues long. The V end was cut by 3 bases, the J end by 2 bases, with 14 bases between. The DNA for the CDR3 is TGTGCCACCAGCAGTGGGGACCGGGAGCCCTACGAGCAGTACTTC. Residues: CATSSGDREPYEQYF.

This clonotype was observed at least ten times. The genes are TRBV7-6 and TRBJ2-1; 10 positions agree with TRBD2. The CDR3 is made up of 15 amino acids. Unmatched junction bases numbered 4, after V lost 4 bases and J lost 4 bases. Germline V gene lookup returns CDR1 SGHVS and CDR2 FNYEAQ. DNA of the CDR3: TGTGCCAGCAGCTCCCTAGCGGGAGCTTACAATGAGCAGTTCTTC. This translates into CASSSLAGAYNEQFF. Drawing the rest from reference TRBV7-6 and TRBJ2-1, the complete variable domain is GAGVSQSPRYKVTKRGQDVALRCDPISGHVSLYWYRQALGQGPEFLTYFNYEAQQDKSGLPNDRFSAERPEGSISTLTIQRTEQRDSAMYRCASSSLAGAYNEQFFGPGTRLTVL.

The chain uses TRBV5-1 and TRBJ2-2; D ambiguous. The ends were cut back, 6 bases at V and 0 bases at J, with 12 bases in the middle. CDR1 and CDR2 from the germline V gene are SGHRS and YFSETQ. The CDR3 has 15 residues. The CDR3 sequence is CASTRGPPNTGELFF. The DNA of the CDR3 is TGCGCCAGCACTAGAGGACCGCCGAACACCGGGGAGCTGTTTTTT.

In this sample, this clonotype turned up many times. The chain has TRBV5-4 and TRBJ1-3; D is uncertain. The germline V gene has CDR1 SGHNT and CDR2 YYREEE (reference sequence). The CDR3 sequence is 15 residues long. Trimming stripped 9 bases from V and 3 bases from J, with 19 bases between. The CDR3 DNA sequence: TGTGCCACCACGGGGATAATGGGCGGTGGAAACACCATATATTTT. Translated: CATTGIMGGGNTIYF.

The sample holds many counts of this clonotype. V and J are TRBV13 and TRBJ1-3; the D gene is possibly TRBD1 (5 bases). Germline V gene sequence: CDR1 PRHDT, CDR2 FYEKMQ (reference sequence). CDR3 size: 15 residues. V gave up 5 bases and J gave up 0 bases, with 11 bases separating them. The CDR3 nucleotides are TGTGCCAGCAGCCAGACAGTACACTCTGGAAACACCATATATTTT. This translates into CASSQTVHSGNTIYF.

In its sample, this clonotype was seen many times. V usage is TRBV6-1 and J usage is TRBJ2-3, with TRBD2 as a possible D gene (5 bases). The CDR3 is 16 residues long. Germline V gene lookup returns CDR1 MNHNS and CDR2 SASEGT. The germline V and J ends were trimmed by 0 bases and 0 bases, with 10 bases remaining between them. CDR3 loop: CASSEAFRTSTDTQYF. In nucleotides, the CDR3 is TGTGCCAGCAGTGAAGCATTTAGGACTAGCACAGATACGCAGTATTTT.

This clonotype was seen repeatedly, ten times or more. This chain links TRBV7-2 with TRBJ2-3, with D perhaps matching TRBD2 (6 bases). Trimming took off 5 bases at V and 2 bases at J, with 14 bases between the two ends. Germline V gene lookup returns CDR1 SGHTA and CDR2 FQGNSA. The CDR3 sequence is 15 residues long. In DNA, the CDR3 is TGTGCCAGCAGCGCGGGACCCACCTACACAGATACGCAGTATTTT. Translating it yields CASSAGPTYTDTQYF. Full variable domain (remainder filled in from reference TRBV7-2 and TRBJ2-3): GAGVSQSPSNKVTEKGKDVELRCDPISGHTALYWYRQSLGQGLEFLIYFQGNSAPDKSGLPSDRFSAERTGGSVSTLTIQRTQQEDSAVYLCASSAGPTYTDTQYFGPGTRLTVL.

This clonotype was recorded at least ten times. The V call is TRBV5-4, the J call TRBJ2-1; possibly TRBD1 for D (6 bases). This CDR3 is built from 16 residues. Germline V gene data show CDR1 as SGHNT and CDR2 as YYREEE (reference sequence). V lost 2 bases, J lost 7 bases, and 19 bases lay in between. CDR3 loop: CASSFPRQVGGNEQFF. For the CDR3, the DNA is TGTGCCAGCAGCTTCCCGAGACAGGTCGGCGGGAATGAGCAGTTCTTC.

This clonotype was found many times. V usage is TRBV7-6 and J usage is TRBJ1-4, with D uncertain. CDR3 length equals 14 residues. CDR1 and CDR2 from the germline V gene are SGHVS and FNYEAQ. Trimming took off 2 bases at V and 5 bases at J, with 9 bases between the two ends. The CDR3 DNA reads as TGTGCCAGCAGCTTAATCTTAGGGAATGAAAAACTGTTTTTT. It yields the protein CASSLILGNEKLFF.

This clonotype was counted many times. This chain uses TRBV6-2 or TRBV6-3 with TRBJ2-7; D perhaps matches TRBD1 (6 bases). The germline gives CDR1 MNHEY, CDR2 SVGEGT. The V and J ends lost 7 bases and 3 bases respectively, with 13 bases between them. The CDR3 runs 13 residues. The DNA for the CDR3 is TGTGCCAGCATAGGTGACAGGTTCTACGAGCAGTACTTC. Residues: CASIGDRFYEQYF.

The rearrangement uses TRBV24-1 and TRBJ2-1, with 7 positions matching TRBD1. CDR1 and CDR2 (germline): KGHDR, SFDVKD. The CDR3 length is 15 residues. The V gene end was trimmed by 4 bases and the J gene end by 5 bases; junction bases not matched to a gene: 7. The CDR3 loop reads CATSDPGQDHNEQFF. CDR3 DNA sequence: TGTGCCACCAGTGACCCAGGACAGGACCACAATGAGCAGTTCTTC.

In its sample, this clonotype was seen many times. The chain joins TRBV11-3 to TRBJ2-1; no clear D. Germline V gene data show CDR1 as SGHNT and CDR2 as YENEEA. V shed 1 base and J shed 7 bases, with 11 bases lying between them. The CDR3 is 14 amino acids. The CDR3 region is CASSLGQAGNEQFF. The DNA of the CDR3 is TGTGCCAGCAGCTTAGGACAAGCAGGTAATGAGCAGTTCTTC.

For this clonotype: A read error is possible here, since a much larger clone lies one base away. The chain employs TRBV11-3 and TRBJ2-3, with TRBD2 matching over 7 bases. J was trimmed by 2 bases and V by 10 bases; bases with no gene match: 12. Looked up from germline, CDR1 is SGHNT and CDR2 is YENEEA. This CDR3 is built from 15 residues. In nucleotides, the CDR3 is TGTGCCAACAGTACCGGGGGGAGTCTCACAGATACGCAGTATTTT. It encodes CANSTGGSLTDTQYF.

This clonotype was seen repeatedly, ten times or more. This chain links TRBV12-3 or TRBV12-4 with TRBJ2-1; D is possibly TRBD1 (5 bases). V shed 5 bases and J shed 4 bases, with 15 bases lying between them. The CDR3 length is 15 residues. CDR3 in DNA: TGTGCCAGCAGTCCTTACAGGTATCATTACAATGAGCAGTTCTTC. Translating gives CASSPYRYHYNEQFF.

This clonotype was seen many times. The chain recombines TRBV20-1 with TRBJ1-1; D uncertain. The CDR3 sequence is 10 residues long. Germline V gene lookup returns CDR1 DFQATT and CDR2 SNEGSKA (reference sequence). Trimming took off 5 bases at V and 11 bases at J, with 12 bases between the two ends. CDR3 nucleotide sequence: TGCAGTGCTCCCAACTCGGGTGCTTTCTTT. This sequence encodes CSAPNSGAFF.

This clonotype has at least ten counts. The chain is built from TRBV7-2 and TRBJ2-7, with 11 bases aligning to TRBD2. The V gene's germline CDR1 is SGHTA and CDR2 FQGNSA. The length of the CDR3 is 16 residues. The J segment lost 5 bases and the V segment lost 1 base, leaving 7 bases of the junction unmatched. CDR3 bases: TGTGCCAGCAGCTTAGGCCTAGCGGGGGGTATCGACGAGCAGTACTTC. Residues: CASSLGLAGGIDEQYF.

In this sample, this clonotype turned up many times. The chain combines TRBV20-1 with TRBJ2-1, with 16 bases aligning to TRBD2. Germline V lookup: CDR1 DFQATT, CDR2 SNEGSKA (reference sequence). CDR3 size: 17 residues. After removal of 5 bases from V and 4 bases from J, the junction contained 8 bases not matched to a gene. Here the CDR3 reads CSAPGTSGRAGYNEQFF. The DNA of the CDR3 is TGCAGTGCTCCTGGGACTAGCGGGAGGGCCGGATACAATGAGCAGTTCTTC.

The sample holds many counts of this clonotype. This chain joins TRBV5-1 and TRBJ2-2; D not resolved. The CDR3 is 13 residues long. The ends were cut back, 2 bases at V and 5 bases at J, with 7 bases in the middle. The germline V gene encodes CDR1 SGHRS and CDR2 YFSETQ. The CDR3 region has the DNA TGCGCCAGCAGCTTATCAGCTACCGGGGAGCTGTTTTTT. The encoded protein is CASSLSATGELFF. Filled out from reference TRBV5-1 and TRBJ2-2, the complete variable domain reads KAGVTQTPRYLIKTRGQQVTLSCSPISGHRSVSWYQQTPGQGLQFLFEYFSETQRNKGNFPGRFSGRQFSNSRSEMNVSTLELGDSALYLCASSLSATGELFFGEGSRLTVL.

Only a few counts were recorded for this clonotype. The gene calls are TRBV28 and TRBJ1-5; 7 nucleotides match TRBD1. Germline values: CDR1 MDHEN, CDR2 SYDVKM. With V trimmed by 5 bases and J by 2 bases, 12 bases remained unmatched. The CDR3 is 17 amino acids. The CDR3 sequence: CASSPRQGIVGNQPQHF. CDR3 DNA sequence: TGTGCCAGCAGTCCCCGACAGGGCATCGTGGGCAATCAGCCCCAGCATTTT. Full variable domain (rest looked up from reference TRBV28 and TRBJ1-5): DVKVTQSSRYLVKRTGEKVFLECVQDMDHENMFWYRQDPGLGLRLIYFSYDVKMKEKGDIPEGYSVSREKKERFSLILESASTNQTSMYLCASSPRQGIVGNQPQHFGDGTRLSIL.